A selection of T cell receptor beta chains follows, all from one sample in a study of a mutant IDH1 vaccine in newly diagnosed glioma. For these TCRs, the target antigens are not known. The assay was immunoSEQ multiplex PCR, and TCRdb's table has in-frame clones only and misses some. The profile shows tens of thousands of clones, 84% of them singletons. The sequences come from PBMCs, collected from a glioma patient whose treatment included an IDH1 peptide vaccine. These receptors were obtained from a man aged 18 to 35 with glioma. The CDR3 runs from the conserved cysteine through the conserved F or W. Each record gives: D gene, clone size, J gene, V gene, CDR3 DNA, CDR3 protein. The D gene is left open where the match is weak. Expanded clones are given a class, and other clones once, few, many or no size at all.

TRBD2 . TRBJ2-3 TRBV7-9 TGTGCCAGCAGCCCTGGACTAGCGGGGGGGCAAGATACGCAGTATTTT CASSPGLAGGQDTQYF
. . TRBJ2-6 TRBV6-5 TGTGCCAGCAGACTTGACAGAACTGGGGCCAACGTCCTGACTTTC CASRLDRTGANVLTF
. . TRBJ1-5 TRBV6-5 TGTGCCAGCAGCCGTACGAGTGGGGGAAATCAGCCCCAGCATTTT CASSRTSGGNQPQHF
. . TRBJ2-7 TRBV18 TGTGCCAGCTCACCTCTGGGGCAAGCAGGCGAGCAGTACTTC CASSPLGQAGEQYF
. . TRBJ2-5 TRBV30 TGTGCCTGGAGTGTACTATCTCATCTGCTCGCGACCCAGTACTTC CAWSVLSHLLATQYF
. . TRBJ1-1 TRBV21-1 TGTGCCAGCAGCAAAGTGCGAGATTCCATGAACACTGAAGCTTTCTTT CASSKVRDSMNTEAFF
. . TRBJ1-2 TRBV2 TGTGCCAGCAGAGCTACAGGCATCTATGGCTACACCTTC CASRATGIYGYTF
TRBD2 . TRBJ2-3 TRBV7-9 TGTGCCAGCAGCCCTAGAGGGACTAGCGTTACCGGCACAGATACGCAGTATTTT CASSPRGTSVTGTDTQYF
. . TRBJ2-7 TRBV5-1 TGCGCCAGCAGCTTGGACGCAGGGAGGACCTACGAGCAGTACTTC CASSLDAGRTYEQYF
. once TRBJ2-7 TRBV5-5 TGTGCCAGCAGCCTAGGTGGGGAGAACGAGCAGTACTTC CASSLGGENEQYF
. . TRBJ1-5 TRBV19 TGTGCCAGTAGTATATTAGTAGGGGAGAATAGCAATCAGCCCCAGCATTTT CASSILVGENSNQPQHF
. . TRBJ1-3 TRBV25-1 TGTGCCAGCAGTGTTACAGGTGCTGGAAACACCATATATTTT CASSVTGAGNTIYF
. . TRBJ2-6 TRBV14 TGTGCCAGCAGCCGACGGAGGGCTTCCGGGGCCAACGTCCTGACTTTC CASSRRRASGANVLTF
TRBD1 . TRBJ2-7 TRBV7-9 TGTGCCAGCACTCCAGGGGGCTACGAGCAGTACTTC CASTPGGYEQYF
. once TRBJ1-4 TRBV30 TGTGCCTGGAACGGAGAGGGTAGGGAAAAACTGTTTTTT CAWNGEGREKLFF
. few TRBJ2-3 TRBV7-9 TGTGCCAGCAGCCACGGGGGACGGGAGACAGATACGCAGTATTTT CASSHGGRETDTQYF
TRBD1 . TRBJ1-2 TRBV30 TGTGCCCGGGACAGGCGGACCTATGGCTACACCTTC CARDRRTYGYTF
. . TRBJ2-7 TRBV4-2 TGTGCCAGCAGCCAAGATCTCACTTCGGGGCCCCACGAGCAGTACTTC CASSQDLTSGPHEQYF
. . TRBJ2-7 TRBV6-5 TGTGCCAGCAGCGCCCCCAGCTACGAGCAGTACTTC CASSAPSYEQYF
. . TRBJ1-5 TRBV6-1 TGTGCCAGCAGTGAACATGGGGGATGGAGCAATCAGCCCCAGCATTTT CASSEHGGWSNQPQHF
. . TRBJ1-1 TRBV28 TGTGCGGCAGATGCGGGTACGAACACTGAAGCTTTCTTT CAADAGTNTEAFF
. . TRBJ2-1 TRBV7-9 TGTGCCAGCAGCCCCGAGGCCTACAATGAGCAGTTCTTC CASSPEAYNEQFF
TRBD2 . TRBJ2-1 TRBV6-1 TGTGCCAGCAGTGTAACGACTAGCGGGAGGGCCTGGGAGCAGTTCTTC CASSVTTSGRAWEQFF
. . TRBJ1-6 TRBV6-6 TGTGCCAGCAGTTACCAATCTACCCCTGATTCACCCCTCCACTTT CASSYQSTPDSPLHF
. few TRBJ1-1 TRBV4-1 TGCGCCAGCAGCCAAAGACAGCTGAACACTGAAGCTTTCTTT CASSQRQLNTEAFF
TRBD1 . TRBJ1-5 TRBV5-1 TGCGCCAGCAGCTCGGACAGGGGTCAGCCCCAGCATTTT CASSSDRGQPQHF
. . TRBJ1-4 TRBV2 TGTGCCAGCAGTGAGGGCGATGAAAAACTGTTTTTT CASSEGDEKLFF
. . TRBJ1-1 TRBV2 TGTGCCAGCACCTTAAGGGCTGAAGCTTTCTTT CASTLRAEAFF
. . TRBJ1-1 TRBV6-6 TGTGCCAGCAGTTACGGGGGGGAGGGGACTGAAGCTTTCTTT CASSYGGEGTEAFF
. few TRBJ1-2 TRBV5-4 TGTGCCAGTTCGTTAGCTAACTATGGCTACACCTTC CASSLANYGYTF
. . TRBJ1-1 TRBV19 TGTGCCAGTCGAACCGGGGGGGTTGCTTTCTTT CASRTGGVAFF
. . TRBJ1-3 TRBV7-9 TGTGCCAGCAGCTTAGGGGAGTATGGTGAAGGAAACACCATATATTTT CASSLGEYGEGNTIYF